This T cell receptor (beta chain) was identified during a study of Graves' ophthalmopathy and Graves' hyperthyroidism. Hyperthyroidism is called stable when no ophthalmopathy develops within 18 months of follow-up. This CDR3 has 13 residues. The germline gives CDR1 MNHNS, CDR2 SASEGT. This clonotype was recorded many times. A read error may produce the germline difference seen at one junction end. The sequenced template was RNA, covering the TCR beta CDR3 region. Investigators did first-round RT-PCR with HTBI primers, then second-round multiplex PCR. TCRdb fed the multiplex PCR reads into MiXCR, producing one record per CDR3 protein. The repertoire includes about 380,000 distinct CDR3 sequences, approximately 15% of them detected once, and around 6.6% sits in the top ten.

Sequenced material: peripheral blood. The chain recombines TRBV6-1 with TRBJ1-2; unclear D gene. The TCR was taken from a young woman with stable Graves' hyperthyroidism. CDR3 in amino acids: CASSEGMVYGYTF. The CDR3 DNA follows: TGTGCCAGCAGCGAAGGAATGGTCTATGGCTACACCTTC.